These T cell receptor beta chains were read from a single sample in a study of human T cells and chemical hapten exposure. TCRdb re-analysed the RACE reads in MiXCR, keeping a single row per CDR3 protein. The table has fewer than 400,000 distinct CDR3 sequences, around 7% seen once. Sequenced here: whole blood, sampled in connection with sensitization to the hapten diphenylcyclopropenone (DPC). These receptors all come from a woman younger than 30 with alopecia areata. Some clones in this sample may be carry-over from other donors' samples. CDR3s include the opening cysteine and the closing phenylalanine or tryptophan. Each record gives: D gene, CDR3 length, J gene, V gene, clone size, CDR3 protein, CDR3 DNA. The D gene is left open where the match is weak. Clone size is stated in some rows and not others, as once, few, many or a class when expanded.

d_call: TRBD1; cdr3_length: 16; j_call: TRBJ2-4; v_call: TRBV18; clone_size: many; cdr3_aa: CASSPSFGTEVNIQYF; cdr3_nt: TGTGCCAGCTCACCATCTTTCGGGACAGAAGTAAACATTCAGTACTTC
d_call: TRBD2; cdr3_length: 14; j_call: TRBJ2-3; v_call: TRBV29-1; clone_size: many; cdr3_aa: CSVDGGGAGVAQYF; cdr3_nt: TGCAGCGTTGATGGCGGGGGGGCAGGAGTCGCGCAGTATTTT
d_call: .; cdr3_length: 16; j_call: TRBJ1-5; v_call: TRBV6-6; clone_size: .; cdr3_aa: CASSYASDYSNQPQHF; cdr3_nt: TGTGCCAGCAGTTACGCTTCGGATTATAGCAATCAGCCCCAGCATTTT
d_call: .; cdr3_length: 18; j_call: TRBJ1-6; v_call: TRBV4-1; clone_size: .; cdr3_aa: CASSQGPGPSSVVSPLHF; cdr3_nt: TGCGCCAGCAGCCAGGGTCCCGGACCATCATCCGTAGTTTCACCCCTCCACTTT
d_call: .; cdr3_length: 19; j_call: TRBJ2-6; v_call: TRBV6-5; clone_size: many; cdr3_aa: CASSYSRAIPISGANVLTF; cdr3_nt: TGTGCCAGCAGTTACTCGAGAGCTATCCCGATCTCTGGGGCCAACGTCCTGACTTTC
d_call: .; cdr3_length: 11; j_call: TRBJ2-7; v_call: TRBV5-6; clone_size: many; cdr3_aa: CASSLVAEQYF; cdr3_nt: TGTGCCAGCAGCTTGGTGGCCGAGCAGTACTTC
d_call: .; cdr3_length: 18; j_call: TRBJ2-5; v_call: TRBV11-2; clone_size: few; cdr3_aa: CASSLDLWGPKYQETQYF; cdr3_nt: TGTGCCAGCAGCTTAGATCTCTGGGGACCGAAGTACCAAGAGACCCAGTACTTC
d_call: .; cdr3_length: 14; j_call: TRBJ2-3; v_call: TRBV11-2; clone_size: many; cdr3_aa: CASSLPTYTDTQYF; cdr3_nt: TGTGCCAGCAGCTTGCCGACCTACACAGATACGCAGTATTTT
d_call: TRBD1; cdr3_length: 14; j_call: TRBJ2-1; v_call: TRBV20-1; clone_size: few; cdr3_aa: CSGHPGGLIREQFF; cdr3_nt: TGCAGTGGCCACCCAGGGGGCTTAATACGGGAGCAGTTCTTC
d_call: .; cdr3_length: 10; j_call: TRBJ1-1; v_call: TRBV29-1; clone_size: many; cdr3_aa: CSVLFTEAFF; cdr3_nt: TGCAGCGTTCTTTTCACTGAAGCTTTCTTT
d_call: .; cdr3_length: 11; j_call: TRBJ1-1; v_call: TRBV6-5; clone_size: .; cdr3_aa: CATQGNTEAFF; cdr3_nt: TGTGCCACACAGGGGAACACTGAAGCTTTCTTT
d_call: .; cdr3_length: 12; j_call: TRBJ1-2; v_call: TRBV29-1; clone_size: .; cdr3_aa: CSVEGLSYGYTF; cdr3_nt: TGCAGCGTAGAAGGTCTTAGTTATGGCTACACCTTC
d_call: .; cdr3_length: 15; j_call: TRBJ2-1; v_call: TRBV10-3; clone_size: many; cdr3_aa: CAISEPEVGTVEQFF; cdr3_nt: TGTGCCATCAGTGAGCCCGAGGTCGGGACGGTTGAGCAGTTCTTC
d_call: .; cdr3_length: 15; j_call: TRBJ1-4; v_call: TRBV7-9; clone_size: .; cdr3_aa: CASSPFAATNEKLFF; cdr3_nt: TGTGCCAGCAGCCCGTTTGCGGCAACTAATGAAAAACTGTTTTTT
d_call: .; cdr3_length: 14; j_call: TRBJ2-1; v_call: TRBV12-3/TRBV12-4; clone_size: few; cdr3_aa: CASSLLAVNNEQFF; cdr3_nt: TGTGCCAGCAGTTTATTAGCGGTAAACAATGAGCAGTTCTTC
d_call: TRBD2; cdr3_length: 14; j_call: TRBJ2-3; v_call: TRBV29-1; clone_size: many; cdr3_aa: CSVVGGGATDTQYF; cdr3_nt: TGCAGCGTTGTGGGCGGGGGGGCCACAGATACGCAGTATTTT
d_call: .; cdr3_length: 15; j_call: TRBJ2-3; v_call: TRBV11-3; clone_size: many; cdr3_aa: CASSPSSGGPDTQYF; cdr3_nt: TGTGCCAGCAGCCCCAGTTCTGGAGGTCCTGATACGCAGTATTTT
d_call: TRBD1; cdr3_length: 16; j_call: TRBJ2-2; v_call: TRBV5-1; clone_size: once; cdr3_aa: CASSSTGARNTGELFF; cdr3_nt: TGCGCCAGCAGCTCCACAGGGGCCCGGAACACCGGGGAGCTGTTTTTT
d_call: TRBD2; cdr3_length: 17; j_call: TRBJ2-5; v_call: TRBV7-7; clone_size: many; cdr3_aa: CASSLGVGGGALETQYF; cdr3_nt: TGTGCTAGCAGCTTAGGAGTTGGCGGGGGGGCCCTGGAGACCCAGTACTTC
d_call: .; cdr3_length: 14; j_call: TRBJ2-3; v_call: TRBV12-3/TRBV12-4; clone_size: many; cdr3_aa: CASSLGPSTDTQYF; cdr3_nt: TGTGCCAGCAGTTTAGGCCCAAGCACAGATACGCAGTATTTT
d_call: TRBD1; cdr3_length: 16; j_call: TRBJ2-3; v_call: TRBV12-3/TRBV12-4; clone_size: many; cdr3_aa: CASSWGRDRDRDTQYF; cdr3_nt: TGTGCCAGCAGTTGGGGGCGGGACAGGGATAGAGATACGCAGTATTTT
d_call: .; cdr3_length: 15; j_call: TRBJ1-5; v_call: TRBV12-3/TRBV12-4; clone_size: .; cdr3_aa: CASTPDRFRDQPQHF; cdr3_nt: TGTGCCAGCACCCCGGACAGATTCAGAGATCAGCCCCAGCATTTT
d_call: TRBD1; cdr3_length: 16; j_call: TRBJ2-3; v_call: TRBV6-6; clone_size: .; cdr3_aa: CASSYSGTALTDTQYF; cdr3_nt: TGTGCCAGCAGTTACTCCGGGACAGCCCTCACAGATACGCAGTATTTT
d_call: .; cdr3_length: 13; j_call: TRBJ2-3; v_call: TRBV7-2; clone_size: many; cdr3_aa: CASSPQVTDTQYF; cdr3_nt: TGTGCCAGCAGCCCTCAGGTCACAGATACGCAGTATTTT
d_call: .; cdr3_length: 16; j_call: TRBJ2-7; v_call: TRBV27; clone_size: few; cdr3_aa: CASSLSVSGARYEQYF; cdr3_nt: TGTGCCAGCAGTTTATCAGTCTCAGGGGCCAGGTACGAGCAGTACTTC
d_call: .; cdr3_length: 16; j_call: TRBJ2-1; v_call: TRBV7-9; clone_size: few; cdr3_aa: CASSLRGSLSYNEQFF; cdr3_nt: TGTGCCAGCAGCTTAAGAGGCAGCCTCTCCTACAATGAGCAGTTCTTC
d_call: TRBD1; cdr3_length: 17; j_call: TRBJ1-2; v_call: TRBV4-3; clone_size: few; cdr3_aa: CASSQGTGTVGRYGYTF; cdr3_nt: TGCGCCAGCAGCCAAGGTACCGGGACAGTGGGTCGCTATGGCTACACCTTC
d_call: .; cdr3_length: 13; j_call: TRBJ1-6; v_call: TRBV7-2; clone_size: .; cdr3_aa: CASGGSGNSPLHF; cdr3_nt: TGTGCCAGCGGGGGTAGTGGCAATTCACCCCTCCACTTT
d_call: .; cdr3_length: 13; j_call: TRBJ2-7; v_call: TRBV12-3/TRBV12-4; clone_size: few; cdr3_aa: CASSLKQYYEQYF; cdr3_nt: TGTGCCAGCAGTTTAAAACAGTACTACGAGCAGTACTTC
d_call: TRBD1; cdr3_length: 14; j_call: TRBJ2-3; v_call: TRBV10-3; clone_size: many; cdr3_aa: CAISRQGSTDTQYF; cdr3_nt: TGTGCCATCAGCCGACAGGGGAGCACAGATACGCAGTATTTT
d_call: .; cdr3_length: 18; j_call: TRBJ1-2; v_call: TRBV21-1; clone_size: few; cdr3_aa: CASSSHRTEYQKKYGYTF; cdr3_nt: TGTGCCAGCAGCAGCCATAGGACGGAATACCAAAAGAAATATGGCTACACCTTC
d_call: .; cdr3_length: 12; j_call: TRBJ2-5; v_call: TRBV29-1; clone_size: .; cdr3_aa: CSVESTGETQYF; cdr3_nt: TGCAGCGTTGAGTCGACAGGAGAGACCCAGTACTTC
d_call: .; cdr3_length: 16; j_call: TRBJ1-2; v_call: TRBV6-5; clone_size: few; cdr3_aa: CASSYFGPEGNYGYTF; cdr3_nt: TGTGCCAGCAGTTATTTTGGGCCGGAGGGGAACTATGGCTACACCTTC
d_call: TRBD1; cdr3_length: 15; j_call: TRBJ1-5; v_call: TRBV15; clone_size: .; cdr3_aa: CATSSGTGRNQPQHF; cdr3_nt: TGTGCCACCAGCAGCGGGACAGGCCGGAATCAGCCCCAGCATTTT
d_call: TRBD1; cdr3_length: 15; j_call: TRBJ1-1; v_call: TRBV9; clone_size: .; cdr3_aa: CASSEGAPMNTEAFF; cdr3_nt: TGTGCCAGCAGCGAGGGGGCACCTATGAACACTGAAGCTTTCTTT
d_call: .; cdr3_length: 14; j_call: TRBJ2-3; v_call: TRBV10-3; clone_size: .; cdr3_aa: CAISGTSLTDTQYF; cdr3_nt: TGTGCCATCAGTGGTACTAGCTTAACAGATACGCAGTATTTT
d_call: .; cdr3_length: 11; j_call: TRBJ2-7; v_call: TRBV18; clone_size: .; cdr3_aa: CASSPRNEQYF; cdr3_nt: TGTGCCAGCTCACCAAGAAACGAGCAGTACTTC
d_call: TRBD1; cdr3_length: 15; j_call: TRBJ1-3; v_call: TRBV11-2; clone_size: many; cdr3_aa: CASSSTGGYGNTIYF; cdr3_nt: TGTGCCAGCAGCTCCACAGGGGGTTATGGAAACACCATATATTTT
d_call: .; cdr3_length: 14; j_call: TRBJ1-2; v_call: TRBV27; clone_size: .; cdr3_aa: CASSSQDSNYGYTF; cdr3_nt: TGTGCCAGCAGTTCCCAGGACAGCAACTATGGCTACACCTTC
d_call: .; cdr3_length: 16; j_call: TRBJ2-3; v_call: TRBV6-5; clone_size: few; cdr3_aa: CASSYVASWDTDTQYF; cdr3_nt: TGTGCCAGCAGTTACGTTGCCTCTTGGGACACAGATACGCAGTATTTT
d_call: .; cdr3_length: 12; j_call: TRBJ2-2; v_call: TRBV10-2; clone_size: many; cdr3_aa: CASSEGNGELFF; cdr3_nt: TGCGCCAGCAGTGAGGGAAACGGGGAGCTGTTTTTT
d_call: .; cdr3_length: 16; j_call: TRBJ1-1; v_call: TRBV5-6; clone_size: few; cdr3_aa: CASSLPWGMKNTEAFF; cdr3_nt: TGTGCCAGCAGCTTGCCATGGGGTATGAAAAACACTGAAGCTTTCTTT
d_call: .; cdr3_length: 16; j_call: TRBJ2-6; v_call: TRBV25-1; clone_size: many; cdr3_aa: CASSDGAFSGANVLTF; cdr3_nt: TGTGCCAGCAGTGATGGGGCTTTCTCTGGGGCCAACGTCCTGACTTTC
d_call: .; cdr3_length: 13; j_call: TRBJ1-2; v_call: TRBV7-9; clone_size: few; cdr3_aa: CASSLDSIEGYTF; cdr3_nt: TGTGCCAGCAGCTTAGACTCTATTGAGGGCTACACCTTC
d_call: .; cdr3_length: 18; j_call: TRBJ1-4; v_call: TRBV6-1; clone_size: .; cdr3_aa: CASSQDLDRDKGNEKLFF; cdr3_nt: TGTGCCAGCAGTCAAGACTTGGACAGAGATAAAGGGAATGAAAAACTGTTTTTT
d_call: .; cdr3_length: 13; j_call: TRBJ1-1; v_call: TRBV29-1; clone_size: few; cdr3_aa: CSVEPESNTEAFF; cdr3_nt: TGCAGCGTTGAGCCCGAATCGAACACTGAAGCTTTCTTT
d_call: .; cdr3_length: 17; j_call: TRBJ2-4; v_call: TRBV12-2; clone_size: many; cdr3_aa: CASRSITGGLAKNIQYF; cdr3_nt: TGTGCAAGTCGCTCGATTACAGGGGGCCTGGCCAAAAACATTCAGTACTTC
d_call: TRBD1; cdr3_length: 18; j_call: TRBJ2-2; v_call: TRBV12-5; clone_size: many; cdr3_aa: CASGLGLGQGAHAGELFF; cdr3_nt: TGTGCTAGTGGTTTGGGTCTGGGACAGGGGGCGCACGCCGGGGAGCTGTTTTTT